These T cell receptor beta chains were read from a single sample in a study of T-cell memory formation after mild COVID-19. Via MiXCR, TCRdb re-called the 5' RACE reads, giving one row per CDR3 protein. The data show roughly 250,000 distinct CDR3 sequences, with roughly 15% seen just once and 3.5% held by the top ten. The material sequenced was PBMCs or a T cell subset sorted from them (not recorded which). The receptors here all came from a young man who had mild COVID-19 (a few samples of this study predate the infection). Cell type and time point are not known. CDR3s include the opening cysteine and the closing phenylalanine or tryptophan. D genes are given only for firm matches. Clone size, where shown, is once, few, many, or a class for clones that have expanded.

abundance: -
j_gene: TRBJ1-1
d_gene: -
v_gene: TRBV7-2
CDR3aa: CASSLVSLGSEAFF
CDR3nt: TGTGCCAGCAGCTTAGTATCTTTGGGATCTGAAGCTTTCTTT

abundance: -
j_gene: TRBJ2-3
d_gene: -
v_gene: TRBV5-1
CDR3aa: CASSFPGGGQGDTQYF
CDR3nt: TGCGCCAGCAGCTTCCCCGGGGGCGGGCAAGGAGATACGCAGTATTTT

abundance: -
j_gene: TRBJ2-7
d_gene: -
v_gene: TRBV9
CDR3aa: CASSVGPANEQYF
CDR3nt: TGTGCCAGCAGCGTAGGTCCGGCGAACGAGCAGTACTTC

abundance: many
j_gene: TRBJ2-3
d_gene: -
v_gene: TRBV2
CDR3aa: CASSEARNTQYF
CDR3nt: TGTGCCAGCAGTGAAGCTAGGAATACGCAGTATTTT

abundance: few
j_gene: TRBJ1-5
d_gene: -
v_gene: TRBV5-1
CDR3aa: CASSPVLGQPQHF
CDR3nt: TGCGCCAGCAGCCCCGTACTGGGTCAGCCCCAGCATTTT

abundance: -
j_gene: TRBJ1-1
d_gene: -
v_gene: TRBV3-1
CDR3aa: CASRQVGNTEAFF
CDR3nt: TGTGCCAGCAGACAAGTGGGGAACACTGAAGCTTTCTTT

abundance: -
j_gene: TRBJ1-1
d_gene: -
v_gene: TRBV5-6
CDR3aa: CASSSAGGPTEAFF
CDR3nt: TGTGCCAGCAGCTCCGCGGGGGGACCGACTGAAGCTTTCTTT

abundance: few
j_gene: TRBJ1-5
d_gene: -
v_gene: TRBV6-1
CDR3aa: CASSPPQHF
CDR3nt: TGTGCCAGCAGCCCCCCCCAGCATTTT

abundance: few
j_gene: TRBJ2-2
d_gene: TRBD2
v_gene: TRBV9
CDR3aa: CASSVRGANTGELFF
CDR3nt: TGTGCCAGCAGCGTCCGGGGGGCGAACACCGGGGAGCTGTTTTTT

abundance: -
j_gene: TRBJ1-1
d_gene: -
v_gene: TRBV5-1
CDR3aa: CASSERTTRDTEAFF
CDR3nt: TGCGCCAGCAGCGAACGAACCACCAGGGACACTGAAGCTTTCTTT

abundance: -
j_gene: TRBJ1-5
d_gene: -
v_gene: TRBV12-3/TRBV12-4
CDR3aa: CASSLTPGSQPQHF
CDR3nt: TGTGCCAGCAGTCTAACGCCAGGGTCTCAGCCCCAGCATTTT

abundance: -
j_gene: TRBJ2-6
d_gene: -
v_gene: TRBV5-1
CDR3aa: CASSLSGDGANVLTF
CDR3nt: TGCGCCAGCAGCTTGAGTGGGGACGGGGCCAACGTCCTGACTTTC

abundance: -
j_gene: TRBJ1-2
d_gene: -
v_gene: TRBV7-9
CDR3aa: CASSLAPGANYGYTF
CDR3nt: TGTGCCAGCAGCTTAGCGCCCGGGGCAAACTATGGCTACACCTTC

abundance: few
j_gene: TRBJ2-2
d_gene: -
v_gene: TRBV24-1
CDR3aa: CATSTENTGELFF
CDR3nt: TGTGCCACCAGTACAGAGAACACCGGGGAGCTGTTTTTT

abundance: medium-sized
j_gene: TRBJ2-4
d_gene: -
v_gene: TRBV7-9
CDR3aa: CASSLRGAKNIQYF
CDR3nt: TGTGCCAGCAGCTTAAGAGGGGCCAAAAACATTCAGTACTTC

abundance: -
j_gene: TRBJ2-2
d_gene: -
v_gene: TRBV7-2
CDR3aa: CASSPDGFYTGELFF
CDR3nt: TGTGCCAGCAGCCCCGACGGATTCTACACCGGGGAGCTGTTTTTT